The rows below give T cell receptor beta chains drawn from one sample of a study of blood T cell repertoires in COVID-19. TCRdb's copy holds only in-frame clones and misses some; the assay was immunoSEQ multiplex PCR. The sample has about 100,000 clones; around 87% are singletons. Sequencing used peripheral blood. These receptors were obtained from a man in his fifties with active or convalescent COVID-19. The CDR3 runs from the conserved cysteine through the conserved F or W. D genes are given only for firm matches. Clone size is shown for a subset of rows, as once, few, many or a class of expanded clone.

j_gene	abundance	v_gene	d_gene	CDR3aa	CDR3nt
TRBJ2-7	.	TRBV5-1	TRBD1	CASSTEMTGSYEQYF	TGCGCCAGCAGCACGGAGATGACAGGGTCCTACGAGCAGTACTTC
TRBJ1-6	.	TRBV2	.	CASMQESNSPLHF	TGTGCCAGCATGCAGGAAAGCAATTCACCCCTCCACTTT
TRBJ2-6	.	TRBV6-2/TRBV6-3	.	CASSFQNSGANVLTF	TGTGCCAGCAGTTTCCAAAACTCTGGGGCCAACGTCCTGACTTTC
TRBJ2-3	.	TRBV5-1	TRBD2	CASSLGSSGGLDTQYF	TGCGCCAGCAGCTTGGGATCCAGCGGGGGGTTAGATACGCAGTATTTT
TRBJ2-1	.	TRBV10-3	.	CAISALTSIGNEQFF	TGTGCCATCAGTGCATTAACTAGCATAGGGAATGAGCAGTTCTTC
TRBJ1-1	.	TRBV18	.	CASSPPTQGEAFF	TGTGCCAGCTCACCACCGACACAGGGTGAAGCTTTCTTT
TRBJ2-5	.	TRBV12-3/TRBV12-4	.	CASSLGGGETQYF	TGTGCCAGCAGTTTAGGAGGCGGAGAGACCCAGTACTTC
TRBJ2-7	few	TRBV29-1	TRBD1	CSVELQGPPYEQYF	TGCAGCGTTGAATTACAGGGGCCCCCCTACGAGCAGTACTTC
TRBJ2-5	.	TRBV18	TRBD2	CASSGTSGQETQYF	TGTGCCAGCTCCGGGACTAGCGGCCAAGAGACCCAGTACTTC
TRBJ1-5	.	TRBV6-6	.	CASSAQGQPQHF	TGTGCCAGCAGTGCCCAGGGGCAGCCCCAGCATTTT
TRBJ2-5	.	TRBV2	.	CASSDSVGGPSQYF	TGTGCCAGCAGTGATAGTGTCGGGGGGCCCTCCCAGTACTTC
TRBJ2-1	.	TRBV2	.	CASSAHGKNEQFF	TGTGCCAGCAGTGCCCACGGGAAGAATGAGCAGTTCTTC
TRBJ1-6	.	TRBV19	TRBD1	CASTHGGQRVITPLHF	TGTGCCAGTACCCACGGGGGACAGCGGGTAATAACGCCCCTCCACTTT
TRBJ1-2	once	TRBV10-3	TRBD1	CAISPIQGRGQHSGYTF	TGTGCCATCAGCCCCATCCAAGGGCGGGGACAGCATAGCGGCTACACCTTC
TRBJ2-1	.	TRBV6-6	.	CASSYSIARDNEQFF	TGTGCCAGCAGTTACTCCATCGCCCGAGACAATGAGCAGTTCTTC
TRBJ2-3	.	TRBV10-1	TRBD1	CASSPGQVSTDTQYF	TGCGCCAGCAGCCCCGGACAGGTCTCGACAGATACGCAGTATTTT
TRBJ1-6	.	TRBV19	.	CASKEQLNSPLHF	TGTGCCAGTAAAGAACAGCTCAATTCACCCCTCCACTTT
TRBJ2-2	.	TRBV6-4	TRBD2	CASRWGTSGTGELFF	TGTGCCAGCCGCTGGGGGACTAGCGGGACCGGGGAGCTGTTTTTT
TRBJ2-5	.	TRBV6-5	.	CASRAGGPQETQYF	TGTGCCAGCAGGGCCGGGGGGCCCCAAGAGACCCAGTACTTC
TRBJ1-5	.	TRBV19	.	CASSMWGGNQPQHF	TGTGCCAGTAGTATGTGGGGGGGTAATCAGCCCCAGCATTTT
TRBJ1-4	.	TRBV29-1	.	CSARGDEKLFF	TGCAGCGCCCGGGGGGACGAAAAACTGTTTTTT
TRBJ1-1	once	TRBV5-1	TRBD1	CASSQGVAEAFF	TGCGCCAGCAGCCAGGGGGTGGCTGAAGCTTTCTTT
TRBJ1-1	.	TRBV11-2	.	CASSYKGQGDTEAFF	TGTGCCAGCAGCTACAAGGGCCAAGGGGACACTGAAGCTTTCTTT
TRBJ1-2	.	TRBV2	.	CASRMDSDYGYTF	TGTGCCAGCCGGATGGACAGCGACTATGGCTACACCTTC
TRBJ2-3	.	TRBV14	TRBD2	CASSRLAGATDTQYF	TGTGCCAGCAGCCGTCTAGCGGGGGCCACAGATACGCAGTATTTT
TRBJ1-5	.	TRBV2	TRBD1	CASRDRESNQPQHF	TGTGCCAGCAGGGACAGGGAAAGCAATCAGCCCCAGCATTTT
TRBJ1-6	.	TRBV7-8	.	CASSPAAGADNSPLHF	TGTGCCAGCAGCCCGGCGGCAGGGGCTGATAATTCACCCCTCCACTTT
TRBJ1-4	once	TRBV28	.	CASRQNEKLFF	TGTGCCAGCAGACAGAATGAAAAACTGTTTTTT
TRBJ2-3	.	TRBV18	TRBD1	CASSPSGGQRDTQYF	TGTGCCAGCTCACCTTCAGGGGGTCAAAGAGATACGCAGTATTTT
TRBJ2-6	.	TRBV5-4	TRBD1	CASSTGQGAQGANVLTF	TGTGCCAGCAGCACGGGACAGGGGGCGCAAGGGGCCAACGTCCTGACTTTC
TRBJ2-2	.	TRBV3-1/TRBV3-2	TRBD2	CASSPAGANTGELFF	TGTGCCAGCAGCCCAGCGGGGGCGAACACCGGGGAGCTGTTTTTT
TRBJ1-6	.	TRBV12-3/TRBV12-4	.	CASKRGGASPLHF	TGTGCCAGCAAGAGAGGGGGGGCTTCACCCCTCCACTTT
TRBJ1-1	once	TRBV2	TRBD1	CAGRQGVTEAFF	TGTGCCGGAAGACAGGGAGTCACTGAAGCTTTCTTT
TRBJ1-2	.	TRBV28	TRBD1	CASSQPGQGVEGYTF	TGTGCCAGCAGTCAACCGGGACAGGGGGTAGAAGGCTACACCTTC
TRBJ2-1	.	TRBV19	.	CASSRLSDGEQFF	TGTGCCAGTAGTAGACTTTCCGATGGTGAGCAGTTCTTC
TRBJ2-5	.	TRBV10-1	TRBD1	CASKVRQGAGETQYF	TGCGCCAGCAAGGTACGACAGGGGGCTGGGGAGACCCAGTACTTC
TRBJ1-1	.	TRBV27	TRBD1	CASSPSDRGSTEAFF	TGTGCCAGCAGTCCTTCGGACAGGGGGAGTACTGAAGCTTTCTTT
TRBJ2-2	few	TRBV5-1	.	CASSLTINTGELFF	TGCGCCAGCAGCTTGACAATTAACACCGGGGAGCTGTTTTTT
TRBJ1-6	.	TRBV4-3	.	CASSQDGLAAANNSPLHF	TGCGCCAGCAGCCAAGATGGGTTAGCGGCAGCGAATAATTCACCCCTCCACTTT
TRBJ1-2	.	TRBV19	TRBD1	CASLRDEGAGGYTF	TGTGCCTCATTACGGGACGAGGGGGCCGGTGGCTACACCTTC
TRBJ1-1	.	TRBV27	.	CASSLGTNSNTEAFF	TGTGCCAGCAGTTTGGGGACAAACTCGAACACTGAAGCTTTCTTT
TRBJ1-2	.	TRBV7-2	.	CASSGQWGGSYTF	TGTGCCAGCAGCGGCCAATGGGGGGGGAGCTACACCTTC